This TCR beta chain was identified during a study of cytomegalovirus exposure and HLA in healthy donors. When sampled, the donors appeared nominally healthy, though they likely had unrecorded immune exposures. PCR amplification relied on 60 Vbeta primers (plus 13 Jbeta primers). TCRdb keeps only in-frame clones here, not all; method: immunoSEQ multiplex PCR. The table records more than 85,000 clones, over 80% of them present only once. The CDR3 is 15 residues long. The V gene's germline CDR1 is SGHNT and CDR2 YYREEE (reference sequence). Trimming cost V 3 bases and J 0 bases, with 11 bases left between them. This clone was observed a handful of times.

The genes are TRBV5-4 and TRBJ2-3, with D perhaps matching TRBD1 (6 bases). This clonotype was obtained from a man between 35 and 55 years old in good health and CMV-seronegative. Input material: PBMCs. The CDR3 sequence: CASSWGRISTDTQYF. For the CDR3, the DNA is TGTGCCAGCAGCTGGGGGCGGATAAGCACAGATACGCAGTATTTT.